This TCR beta chain was sequenced in a study of T cell responses to AZD1222 COVID-19 vaccine. Study summary: Timing groups of about 4 and about 12 weeks for second doses were pooled. Study observations and caveats: Spike regions recognized by vaccine-associated CD4 TCRs spanned the protein, led by 160-218 and 743-854.

Notes on this clone: Its antigen is currently unknown.

Produced via immunoSEQ multiplex PCR; TCRdb's table is partial and in-frame only. This sample has approximately 160,000 clones; less than 95% occur once, and the top ten carry less than 5.5%. Sequencing was performed on peripheral blood, taken on day 0 of AZD1222 vaccination. This sequence was found in an adult in good health.

The CDR3 nucleotides read TGTGCCAGCAGCGCGGCAGGGAGAGGGACCTACGAGCAGTACTTC. Protein: CASSAAGRGTYEQYF. The chain recombines TRBV5-4 with TRBJ2-7, with D perhaps matching TRBD1 or TRBD2 (5 bases each). Germline V gene lookup returns CDR1 SGHNT and CDR2 YYREEE (reference sequence). V shed 4 bases and J shed 2 bases, with 16 bases lying between them. The CDR3 is made up of 15 amino acids.